These 8 T cell receptor beta chains share one sample of origin, sequenced in a study of blood T cell repertoires in COVID-19. The table came from immunoSEQ multiplex PCR; TCRdb's copy has only in-frame clones and leaves some out. The sample has 130,000 or so clones, 80% to 90% seen once. Source material: peripheral blood. The receptors shown here come from a man aged 55-75 years with active or convalescent COVID-19.

J is TRBJ2-7 and V is TRBV7-3; D gene uncertain. The V and J ends lost 6 bases and 0 bases respectively, with 6 bases between them. Per the germline V gene, CDR1 is SGHTA and CDR2 is FQGTGA. This CDR3 is 12 amino acids long. CDR3 in amino acids: CASRGTSYEQYF. For the CDR3, the DNA is TGTGCCAGCAGGGGCACCTCCTACGAGCAGTACTTC.

J is TRBJ1-5 and V is TRBV2; perhaps TRBD1 as D (5 bases). This CDR3 comprises 15 residues. V lost 3 bases and J lost 3, with 12 bases in between. Germline-derived CDR1 and CDR2 are SNHLY and FYNNEI. The CDR3 DNA follows: TGTGCCAGCAGTGAGCAGGGATCTCCCAATCAGCCCCAGCATTTT. Translation: CASSEQGSPNQPQHF.

This chain links TRBV9 with TRBJ2-2; 9 bases are shared with TRBD2. In germline, CDR1 is SGDLS, CDR2 YYNGEE. CDR3 length equals 18 residues. Unmatched junction bases numbered 15, after V lost 4 bases and J lost 5 bases. In nucleotides, the CDR3 is TGTGCCAGCAGCCCGGGCCGAGGGCTAGCGGGACTGACCGGGGAGCTGTTTTTT. It is translated as CASSPGRGLAGLTGELFF.

The V and J genes are TRBV6-5 and TRBJ2-2, with D maybe TRBD1 (5 bases). The V gene's germline CDR1 is MNHEY and CDR2 SVGAGI. CDR3 size: 13 residues. V was shortened by 10 bases and J by 2 bases, with 11 bases between the two germline ends. The CDR3 protein is CATLTANTGELFF. In DNA, the CDR3 is TGTGCCACGCTGACAGCTAACACCGGGGAGCTGTTTTTT.

This chain joins TRBV5-1 and TRBJ2-7, with 13 bases aligning to TRBD2. Germline values: CDR1 SGHRS, CDR2 YFSETQ. The CDR3 spans 18 residues. V gave up 2 bases and J gave up 0 bases; unmatched junction bases: 8. CDR3 bases: TGCGCCAGCAGCTTTCAGGGACTAGCGGGATCCAGCTCCTACGAGCAGTACTTC. Translation gives CASSFQGLAGSSSYEQYF.

V and J are TRBV5-6 and TRBJ1-4, with TRBD1 matching 10 bases. With V trimmed by 4 bases and J by 6 bases, 6 bases remained unmatched. Germline V CDR1 and CDR2: SGHDT, YYEEEE. The CDR3 is made up of 15 amino acids. The DNA for the CDR3 is TGTGCCAGCAGCCAAGGGACAGGGGATGATGAAAAACTGTTTTTT. Protein sequence: CASSQGTGDDEKLFF.

The chain carries TRBV4-1 and TRBJ2-3; D remains unclear. CDR1 is MGHRA and CDR2 is YSYEKL in the germline V gene. V shed 4 bases and J shed 3 bases, with 23 bases lying between them. The CDR3 has 18 residues. CDR3 region: CASSRSQSTSARTDTQYF. CDR3 nucleotide sequence: TGCGCCAGCAGCCGCAGCCAAAGTACAAGCGCGCGGACAGATACGCAGTATTTT.

This clone came up once. The gene calls are TRBV4-2 and TRBJ1-2; 7 bases match TRBD1. Trimming removed 2 bases from V and 3 bases from J; junction bases left unmatched: 9. Germline assignment: CDR1 LGHNA and CDR2 YNFKEQ. This CDR3 has 16 residues. CDR3: CASSQPLGGTDYGYTF. The CDR3 DNA sequence: TGTGCCAGCAGCCAACCCTTGGGCGGGACAGACTATGGCTACACCTTC.